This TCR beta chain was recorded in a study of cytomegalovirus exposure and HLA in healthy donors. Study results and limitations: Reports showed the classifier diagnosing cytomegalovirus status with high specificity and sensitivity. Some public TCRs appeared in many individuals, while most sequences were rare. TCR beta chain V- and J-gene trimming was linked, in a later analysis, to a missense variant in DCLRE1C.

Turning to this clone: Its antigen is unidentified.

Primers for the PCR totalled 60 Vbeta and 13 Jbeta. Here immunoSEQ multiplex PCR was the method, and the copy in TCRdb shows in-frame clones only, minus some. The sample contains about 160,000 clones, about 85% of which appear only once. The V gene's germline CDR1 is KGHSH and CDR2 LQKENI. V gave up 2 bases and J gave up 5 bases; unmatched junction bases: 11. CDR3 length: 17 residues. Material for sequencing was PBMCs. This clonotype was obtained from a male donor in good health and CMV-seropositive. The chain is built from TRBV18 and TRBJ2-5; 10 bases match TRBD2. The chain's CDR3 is CASSPRLAGAGVETQYF. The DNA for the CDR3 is TGTGCCAGCTCACCAAGGCTAGCGGGAGCTGGGGTGGAGACCCAGTACTTC.